The source of this T cell receptor beta chain is a study of blood T cell repertoires in COVID-19. Study as a whole: Researchers got acute and convalescent COVID-19 samples from the United States, Italy and Spain. PBMCs, B-cell-depleted T cells, or T cells were the source of the cDNA or gDNA that made up the material.

How the authors handled the data: Nucleated cell number was recorded as an estimate derived from reference gene primer amplification. The assay was immunoSEQ multiplex PCR, and TCRdb's table has in-frame clones only and misses some. D and trimming were read from the DNA, whereas the V and J calls and clone size are those reported in that table. This table holds about 150,000 clones, 65% to 85% found once. In its sample, this clone was seen a few times. CDR3 size: 15 residues. The germline V and J ends were trimmed by 0 bases and 2 bases, with 10 bases remaining between them. CDR1 is SEHNR, CDR2 FQNEAQ, per germline (reference sequence).

Specimen: peripheral blood. This TCR was recovered from a man over 45 with active or convalescent COVID-19. J is TRBJ1-2 and V is TRBV7-9, with D tentatively TRBD1 (6 bases). CDR3 sequence reads: CASSLAHRANYGYTF. CDR3 DNA sequence: TGTGCCAGCAGCTTAGCACACAGGGCGAACTATGGCTACACCTTC.